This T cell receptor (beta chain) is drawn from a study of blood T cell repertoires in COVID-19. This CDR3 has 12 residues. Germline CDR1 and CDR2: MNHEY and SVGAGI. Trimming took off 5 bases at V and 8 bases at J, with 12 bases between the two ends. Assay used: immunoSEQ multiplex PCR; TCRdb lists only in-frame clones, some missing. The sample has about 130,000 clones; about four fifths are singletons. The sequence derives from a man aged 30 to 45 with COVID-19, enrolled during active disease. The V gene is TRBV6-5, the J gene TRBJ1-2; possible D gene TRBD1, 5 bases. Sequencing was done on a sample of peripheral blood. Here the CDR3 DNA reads TGTGCCAGCAGTCCGGGACTATCAGGCTACACCTTC. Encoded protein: CASSPGLSGYTF.